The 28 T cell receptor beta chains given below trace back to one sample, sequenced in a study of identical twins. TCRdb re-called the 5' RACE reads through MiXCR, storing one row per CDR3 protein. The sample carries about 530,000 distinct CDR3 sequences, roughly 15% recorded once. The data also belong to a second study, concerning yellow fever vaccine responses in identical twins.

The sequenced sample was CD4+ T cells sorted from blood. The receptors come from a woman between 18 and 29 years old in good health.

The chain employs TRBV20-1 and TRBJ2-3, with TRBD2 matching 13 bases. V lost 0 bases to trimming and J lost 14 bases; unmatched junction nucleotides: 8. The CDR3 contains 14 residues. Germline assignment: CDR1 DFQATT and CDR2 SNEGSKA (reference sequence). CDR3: CSARDTTSGGELYF. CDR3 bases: TGCAGTGCTAGAGATACCACTAGCGGGGGGGAGCTGTATTTT.

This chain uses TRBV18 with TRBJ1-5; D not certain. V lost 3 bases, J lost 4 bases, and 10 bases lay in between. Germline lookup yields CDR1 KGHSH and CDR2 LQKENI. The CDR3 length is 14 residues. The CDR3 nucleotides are TGTGCCAGCTCACCGGGGAGCCAAAATCAGCCCCAGCATTTT. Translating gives CASSPGSQNQPQHF.

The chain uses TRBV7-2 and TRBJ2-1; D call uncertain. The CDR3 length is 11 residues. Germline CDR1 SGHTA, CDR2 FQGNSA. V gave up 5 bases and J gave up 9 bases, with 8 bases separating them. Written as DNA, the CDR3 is TGTGCCAGCAGCCCCACATTTGAGCAGTTCTTC. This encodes CASSPTFEQFF.

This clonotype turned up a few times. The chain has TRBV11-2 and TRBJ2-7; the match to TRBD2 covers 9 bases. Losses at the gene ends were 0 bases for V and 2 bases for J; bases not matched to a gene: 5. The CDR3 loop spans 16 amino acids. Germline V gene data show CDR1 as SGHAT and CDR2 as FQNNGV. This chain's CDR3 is CASSLEAAGGPYEQYF. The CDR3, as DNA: TGTGCCAGCAGCTTAGAGGCAGCGGGAGGCCCCTACGAGCAGTACTTC.

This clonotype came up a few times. In DNA, the CDR3 is TGTGCCAGCAGCTTGACCGACAGGGTGAACACTGAAGCTTTCTTT. Protein: CASSLTDRVNTEAFF. The chain recombines TRBV5-6 with TRBJ1-1, with 7 positions matching TRBD1. The CDR3 runs 15 residues. With V trimmed by 1 base and J by 0 bases, 3 bases remained unmatched. CDR1 and CDR2 (germline): SGHDT, YYEEEE.

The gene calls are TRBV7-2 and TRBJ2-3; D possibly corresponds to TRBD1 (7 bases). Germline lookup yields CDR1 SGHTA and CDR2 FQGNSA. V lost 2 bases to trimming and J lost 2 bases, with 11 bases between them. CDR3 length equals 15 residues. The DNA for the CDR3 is TGTGCCAGCAGCTTAATCAGGGGGGACACAGATACGCAGTATTTT. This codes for CASSLIRGDTDTQYF. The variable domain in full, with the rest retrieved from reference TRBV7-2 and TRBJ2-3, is GAGVSQSPSNKVTEKGKDVELRCDPISGHTALYWYRQSLGQGLEFLIYFQGNSAPDKSGLPSDRFSAERTGGSVSTLTIQRTQQEDSAVYLCASSLIRGDTDTQYFGPGTRLTVL.

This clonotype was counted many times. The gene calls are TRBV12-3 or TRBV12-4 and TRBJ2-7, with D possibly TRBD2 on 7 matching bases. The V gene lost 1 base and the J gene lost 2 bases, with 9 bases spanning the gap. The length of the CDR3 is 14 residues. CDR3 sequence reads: CASSLVGGPYEQYF. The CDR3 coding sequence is TGTGCCAGCAGTTTAGTCGGGGGGCCCTACGAGCAGTACTTC.

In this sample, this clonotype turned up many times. CDR3 DNA: TGCAGTGCTAGAGATCTCGGCGGGAGACGCTCCTACAATGAGCAGTTCTTC. It codes for CSARDLGGRRSYNEQFF. The chain couples TRBV20-1 to TRBJ2-1, with TRBD2 identical over 7 bases. The CDR3 length is 17 residues. Germline V lookup: CDR1 DFQATT, CDR2 SNEGSKA (reference sequence). J lost 0 bases, V lost 0 bases, and 8 bases had no gene match.

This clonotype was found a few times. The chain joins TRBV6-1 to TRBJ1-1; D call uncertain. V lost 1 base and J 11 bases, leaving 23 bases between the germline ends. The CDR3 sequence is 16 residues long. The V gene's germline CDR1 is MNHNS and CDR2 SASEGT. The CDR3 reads CASSEGGTGPTPGAFF. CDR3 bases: TGTGCCAGCAGTGAAGGGGGAACCGGGCCCACACCGGGTGCTTTCTTT.

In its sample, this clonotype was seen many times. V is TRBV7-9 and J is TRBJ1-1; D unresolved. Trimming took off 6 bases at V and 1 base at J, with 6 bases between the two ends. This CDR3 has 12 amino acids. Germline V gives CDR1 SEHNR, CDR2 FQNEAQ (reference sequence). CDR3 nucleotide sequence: TGTGCCAGCAGTCTAAAGAACACTGAAGCTTTCTTT. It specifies CASSLKNTEAFF.

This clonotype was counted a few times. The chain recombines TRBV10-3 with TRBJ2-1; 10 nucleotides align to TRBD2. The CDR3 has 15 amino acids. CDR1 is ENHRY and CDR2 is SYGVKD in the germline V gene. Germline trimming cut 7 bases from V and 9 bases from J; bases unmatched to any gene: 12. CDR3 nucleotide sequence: TGTGCCATCACCGCTGAGAGCGGGAGGGCCGGTGAGCAGTTCTTC. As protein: CAITAESGRAGEQFF.

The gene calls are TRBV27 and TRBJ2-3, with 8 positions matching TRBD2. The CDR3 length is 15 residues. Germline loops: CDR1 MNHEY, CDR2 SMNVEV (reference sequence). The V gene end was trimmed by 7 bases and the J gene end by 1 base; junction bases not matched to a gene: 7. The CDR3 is CASTQRGPGTDTQYF. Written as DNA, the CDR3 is TGTGCCAGCACCCAGCGGGGGCCAGGCACAGATACGCAGTATTTT.

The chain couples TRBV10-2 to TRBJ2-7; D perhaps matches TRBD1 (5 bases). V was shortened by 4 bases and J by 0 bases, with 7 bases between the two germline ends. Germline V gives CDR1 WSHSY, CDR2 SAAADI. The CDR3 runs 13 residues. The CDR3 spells CASSGQPSYEQYV. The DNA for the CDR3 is TGCGCCAGCAGTGGACAGCCCTCCTACGAGCAGTACGTC.

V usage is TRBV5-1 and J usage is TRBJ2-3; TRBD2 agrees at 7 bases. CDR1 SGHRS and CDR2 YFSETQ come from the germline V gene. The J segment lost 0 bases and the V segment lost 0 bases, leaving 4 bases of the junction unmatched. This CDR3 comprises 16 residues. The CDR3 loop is CASSLGAGASTDTQYF. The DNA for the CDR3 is TGCGCCAGCAGCTTGGGGGCGGGAGCTAGCACAGATACGCAGTATTTT.

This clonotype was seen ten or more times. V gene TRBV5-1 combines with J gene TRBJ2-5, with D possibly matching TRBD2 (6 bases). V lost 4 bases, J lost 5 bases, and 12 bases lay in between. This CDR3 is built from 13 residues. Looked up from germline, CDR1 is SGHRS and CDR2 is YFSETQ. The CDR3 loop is CASSNGGPETQYF. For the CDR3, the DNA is TGCGCCAGCAGCAATGGAGGGCCGGAGACCCAGTACTTC.

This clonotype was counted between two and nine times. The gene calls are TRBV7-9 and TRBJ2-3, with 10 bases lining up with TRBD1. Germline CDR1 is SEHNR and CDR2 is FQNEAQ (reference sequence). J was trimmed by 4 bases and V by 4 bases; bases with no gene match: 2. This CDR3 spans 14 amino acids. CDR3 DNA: TGTGCCAGCAGCTGGGACAGGGGATCAGATACGCAGTATTTT. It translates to CASSWDRGSDTQYF.

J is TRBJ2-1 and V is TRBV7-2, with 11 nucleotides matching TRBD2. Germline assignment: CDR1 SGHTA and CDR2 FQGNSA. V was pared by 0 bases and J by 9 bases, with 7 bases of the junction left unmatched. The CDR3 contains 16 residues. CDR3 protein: CASSLALLAGVSEQFF. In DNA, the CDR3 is TGTGCCAGCAGCTTAGCATTACTAGCGGGAGTTAGTGAGCAGTTCTTC.

The CDR3 nucleotides read TGTGCCAGCAGCCCCCCCGGGAGGGCCTTTGGAGAGACCCAGTACTTC. Its translation: CASSPPGRAFGETQYF. V usage is TRBV3-1 and J usage is TRBJ2-5; TRBD2 aligns across 8 bases. V was clipped by 4 bases and J by 4 bases; unmatched bases: 11. Germline CDR1 LGHDT, CDR2 YNNKEL (reference sequence). CDR3 size: 16 residues.

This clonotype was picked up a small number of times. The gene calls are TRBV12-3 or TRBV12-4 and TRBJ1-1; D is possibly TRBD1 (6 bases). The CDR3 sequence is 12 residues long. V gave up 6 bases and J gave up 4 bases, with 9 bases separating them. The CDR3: CASRRRGTEAFF. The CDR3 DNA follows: TGTGCCAGCAGACGCAGGGGCACTGAAGCTTTCTTT.

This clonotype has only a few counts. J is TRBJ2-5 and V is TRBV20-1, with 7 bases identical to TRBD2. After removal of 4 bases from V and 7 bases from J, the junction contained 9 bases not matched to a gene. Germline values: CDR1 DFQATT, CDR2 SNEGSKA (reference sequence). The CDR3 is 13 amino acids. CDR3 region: CSANLVREGTQYF. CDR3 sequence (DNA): TGCAGTGCTAACCTCGTCAGGGAGGGGACCCAGTACTTC.

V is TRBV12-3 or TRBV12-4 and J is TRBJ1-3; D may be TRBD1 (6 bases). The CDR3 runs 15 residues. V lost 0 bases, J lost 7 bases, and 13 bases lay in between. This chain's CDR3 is CASSLAGQSSNTIYF. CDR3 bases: TGTGCCAGCAGTTTAGCTGGACAGAGCTCGAACACCATATATTTT.

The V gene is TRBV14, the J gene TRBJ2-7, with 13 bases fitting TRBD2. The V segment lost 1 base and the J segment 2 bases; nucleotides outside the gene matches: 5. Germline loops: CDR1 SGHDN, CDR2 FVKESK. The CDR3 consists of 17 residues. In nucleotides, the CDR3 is TGTGCCAGCAGCCAAGCCCCCGGACTAGCGGGGGCCTACGAGCAGTACTTC. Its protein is CASSQAPGLAGAYEQYF.

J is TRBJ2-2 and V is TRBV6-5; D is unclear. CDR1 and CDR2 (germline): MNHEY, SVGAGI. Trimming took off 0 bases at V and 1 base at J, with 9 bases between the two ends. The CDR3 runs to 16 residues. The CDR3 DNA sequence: TGTGCCAGCAGTTACTCGGCAGGCCGGAACACCGGGGAGCTGTTTTTT. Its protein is CASSYSAGRNTGELFF.

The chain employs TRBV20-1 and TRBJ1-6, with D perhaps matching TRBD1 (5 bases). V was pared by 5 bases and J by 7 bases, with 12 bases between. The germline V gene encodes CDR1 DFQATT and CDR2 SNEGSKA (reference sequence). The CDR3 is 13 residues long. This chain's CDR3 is CSAVGVFNSPLHF. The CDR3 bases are TGCAGTGCTGTGGGGGTTTTCAATTCACCCCTCCACTTT.

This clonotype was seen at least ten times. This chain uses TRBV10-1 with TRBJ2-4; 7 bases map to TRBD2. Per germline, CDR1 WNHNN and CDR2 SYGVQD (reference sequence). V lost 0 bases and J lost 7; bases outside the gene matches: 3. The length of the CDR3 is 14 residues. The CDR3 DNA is TGCGCCAGCAGTGAGTCCGGGCGGGGGAACATTCAGTACTTC. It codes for CASSESGRGNIQYF.

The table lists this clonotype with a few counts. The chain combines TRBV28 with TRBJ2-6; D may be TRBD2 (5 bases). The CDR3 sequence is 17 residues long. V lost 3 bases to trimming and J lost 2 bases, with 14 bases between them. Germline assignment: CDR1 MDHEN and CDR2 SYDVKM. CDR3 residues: CASSLTLRVPGANVLTF. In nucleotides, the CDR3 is TGTGCCAGCAGTTTGACTTTGCGGGTTCCTGGGGCCAACGTCCTGACTTTC.

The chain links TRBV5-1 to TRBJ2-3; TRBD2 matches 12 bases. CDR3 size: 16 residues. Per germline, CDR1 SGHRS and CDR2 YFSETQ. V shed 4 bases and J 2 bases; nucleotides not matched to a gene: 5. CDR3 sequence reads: CASSKLAGGNTDTQYF. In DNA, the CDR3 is TGCGCCAGCAGCAAACTAGCGGGGGGAAACACAGATACGCAGTATTTT.

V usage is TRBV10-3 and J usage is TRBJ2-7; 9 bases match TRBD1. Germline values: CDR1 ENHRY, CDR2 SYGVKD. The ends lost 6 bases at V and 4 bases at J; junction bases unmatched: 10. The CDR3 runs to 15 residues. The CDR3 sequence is CAISPGQGGSYEQYV. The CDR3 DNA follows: TGTGCCATCAGCCCGGGACAGGGCGGTTCGTACGAGCAGTACGTC.